One TCR beta chain is described in this entry. This sample is drawn from a study of patients and donors after allogeneic stem cell transplantation. TCRdb processed the RT-PCR reads anew with MiXCR; each CDR3 protein has one entry. Of 70,000 to 85,000 distinct CDR3 sequences in the sample, approximately 26% are singletons; the top ten hold 26%. This CDR3 contains 16 residues. Germline CDR1 is MNHNY and CDR2 is SVGAGI (reference sequence). Trimming stripped 1 base from V and 10 bases from J, with 22 bases between. The rearrangement links TRBV6-6 to TRBJ1-2; no firm D call. The TCR originated in a human donor who was either an allogeneic HSCT recipient or a stem cell or donor lymphocyte infusion donor (not recorded which). It is not recorded whose cells these are; they may come from a transplant donor. The sequenced sample consisted of blood, either unsorted or a sorted T cell fraction (not recorded which). CDR3 in amino acids: CASSYYPPRMSFAYTF. For the CDR3, the DNA is TGTGCCAGCAGTTACTATCCCCCCCGGATGAGTTTCGCCTACACCTTC.